Below are 26 T cell receptor beta chains sequenced from a single sample in a study of blood T cell repertoires in COVID-19. Generated by immunoSEQ multiplex PCR, the TCRdb table keeps only in-frame clones and is missing some. The sample comprises hundreds of thousands of clones, roughly nine tenths of which are singletons, and roughly 2% rests with the top ten. The sequenced material came from peripheral blood. Every receptor here comes from a woman between 50 and 59 years old with acute or convalescent COVID-19.

Details on this clone: Other DNA sequences in this sample translate to the same CDR3. This chain links TRBV18 with TRBJ2-2; 9 bases fit TRBD1. Looked up from germline, CDR1 is KGHSH and CDR2 is LQKENI. The CDR3 runs 16 residues. J was trimmed by 2 bases and V by 3 bases; bases with no gene match: 4. The CDR3 coding sequence is TGTGCCAGCTCACCTCCGACAGGGGGTAACACCGGGGAGCTGTTTTTT. Its protein is CASSPPTGGNTGELFF.

The chain couples TRBV6-2 or TRBV6-3 to TRBJ1-1; unclear D gene. With 2 bases removed from V and 2 bases from J, the gap between germline ends came to 9 bases. This CDR3 is built from 14 residues. Germline assignment: CDR1 MNHEY and CDR2 SVGEGT. The CDR3 spells CASSYTKSNTEAFF. CDR3 DNA sequence: TGTGCCAGCAGTTACACAAAATCTAACACTGAAGCTTTCTTT.

This sequence joins TRBV5-6 and TRBJ1-6, with 8 bases identical to TRBD1. V was clipped by 3 bases and J by 6 bases; unmatched bases: 8. This CDR3 comprises 16 residues. Germline V gene lookup returns CDR1 SGHDT and CDR2 YYEEEE. The CDR3 sequence is CASSSGTGDVNSPLHF. CDR3 coding DNA: TGTGCCAGCAGCTCCGGGACAGGAGACGTTAATTCACCCCTCCACTTT.

This clone was counted between two and nine times. This sequence joins TRBV6-2 or TRBV6-3 and TRBJ2-7; 8 bases match TRBD2. J lost 5 bases, V lost 0 bases, and 9 bases had no gene match. The CDR3 is 16 residues long. Germline loops: CDR1 MNHEY, CDR2 SVGEGT. This CDR3 reads CASSYSGTSPRNEQYF. Written as DNA, the CDR3 is TGTGCCAGCAGTTACTCAGGGACTAGTCCCCGGAACGAGCAGTACTTC.

The gene calls are TRBV5-1 and TRBJ2-2; TRBD1 aligns across 8 bases. The CDR3 totals 15 residues. Unmatched junction bases numbered 6, after V lost 7 bases and J lost 1 base. CDR1 is SGHRS and CDR2 is YFSETQ in the germline V gene. The CDR3: CASRLQGGNTGELFF. DNA for the CDR3: TGCGCCAGCCGACTACAGGGGGGGAACACCGGGGAGCTGTTTTTT.

The V gene is TRBV9, the J gene TRBJ2-1; 11 nucleotides agree with TRBD2. Germline-derived CDR1 and CDR2 are SGDLS and YYNGEE. Unmatched junction bases numbered 10, after V lost 4 bases and J lost 10 bases. This CDR3 comprises 15 residues. The CDR3 protein is CASSPGSGRAIEQFF. The CDR3, as DNA: TGTGCCAGCAGCCCCGGTAGCGGGAGGGCTATAGAGCAGTTCTTC.

The genes are TRBV7-2 and TRBJ1-2; a weak D match, TRBD1 (6 bases). Trimming shortened V by 6 bases and J by 0 bases, and 11 bases separated the two germline ends. From germline, CDR1 is SGHTA and CDR2 FQGNSA. The CDR3 runs to 14 residues. The CDR3 region is CASRKGGPNYGYTF. CDR3 bases: TGTGCCAGCAGGAAGGGGGGGCCTAACTATGGCTACACCTTC.

This clone was seen only once. The chain couples TRBV11-1 to TRBJ2-5; the match to TRBD2 covers 8 bases. The ends lost 5 bases at V and 3 bases at J; junction bases unmatched: 8. The V gene's germline CDR1 is SGHAT and CDR2 FQDESV (reference sequence). The CDR3 contains 15 residues. The DNA of the CDR3 is TGTGCCAGCAGCCCCTCCAGCGGGGGAAAAGAGACCCAGTACTTC. It encodes CASSPSSGGKETQYF. Using reference TRBV11-1 and TRBJ2-5 for the parts outside the CDR3, the full variable domain is EAEVAQSPRYKITEKSQAVAFWCDPISGHATLYWYRQILGQGPELLVQFQDESVVDDSQLPKDRFSAERLKGVDSTLKIQPAELGDSAMYLCASSPSSGGKETQYFGPGTRLLVL.

The V call is TRBV6-6, the J call TRBJ1-4, with 10 bases lining up with TRBD1. There are 14 residues in the CDR3. Germline V gene lookup returns CDR1 MNHNY and CDR2 SVGAGI (reference sequence). Unmatched junction bases numbered 5, after V lost 6 bases and J lost 7 bases. The CDR3 is CASSRQGAGEKLFF. In nucleotides, the CDR3 is TGTGCCAGCAGCCGACAGGGGGCCGGTGAAAAACTGTTTTTT.

The J gene is TRBJ1-1, the V gene TRBV24-1; D unclear. The V gene's germline CDR1 is KGHDR and CDR2 SFDVKD. CDR3 length equals 14 residues. The V and J ends lost 5 bases and 4 bases respectively, with 13 bases between them. In nucleotides, the CDR3 is TGTGCCACCAGTGGGGCGGGATTAGGCACTGAAGCTTTCTTT. Translating gives CATSGAGLGTEAFF.

The genes are TRBV29-1 and TRBJ1-4; no definite D call. Germline loops: CDR1 SQVTM, CDR2 ANQGSEA. This CDR3 is built from 14 residues. V was trimmed by 2 bases and J by 5 bases, leaving 12 bases between them. The CDR3 bases are TGCAGCGTTGAAACCCCATCGGAGAATGAAAAACTGTTTTTT. Protein product: CSVETPSENEKLFF.

The rearrangement uses TRBV5-5 and TRBJ1-2, with D possibly TRBD1 on 5 matching bases. The CDR3 has 15 residues. The germline V gene encodes CDR1 SGHKS and CDR2 YYEKEE (reference sequence). V was pared by 1 base and J by 4 bases, with 14 bases between. CDR3 residues: CASSLSLQAAYGYTF. In DNA, the CDR3 is TGTGCCAGCAGCTTGTCCTTACAGGCCGCCTATGGCTACACCTTC.

CDR3 loop: CASSSGTNYGYTF. In DNA, the CDR3 is TGTGCCAGTAGTTCAGGTACTAACTATGGCTACACCTTC. The chain is built from TRBV19 and TRBJ1-2; no clear D. Trimming pared 5 bases from V and 0 bases from J, leaving 7 bases between. The CDR3 runs 13 residues. CDR1 and CDR2 from the germline V gene are LNHDA and SQIVND (reference sequence).

The chain recombines TRBV27 with TRBJ2-3; D is perhaps TRBD2 (5 bases). V was pared by 2 bases and J by 1 base, with 10 bases between. Germline loops: CDR1 MNHEY, CDR2 SMNVEV (reference sequence). The CDR3 runs to 15 residues. Written as DNA, the CDR3 is TGTGCCAGCAGTTTAAAGCGGATAGGCACAGATACGCAGTATTTT. It codes for CASSLKRIGTDTQYF.

The rearrangement links TRBV6-5 to TRBJ2-7, with TRBD2 as a possible D gene (5 bases). Germline V lookup: CDR1 MNHEY, CDR2 SVGAGI. The CDR3 extends over 14 amino acids. V was clipped by 8 bases and J by 7 bases, with 21 bases between them. The CDR3 loop reads CASPDPDSLREQYF. CDR3 in DNA: TGTGCCAGCCCCGACCCGGACTCCCTCAGAGAGCAGTACTTC.

The gene calls are TRBV13 and TRBJ1-2; D gene uncertain. There are 12 residues in the CDR3. CDR1 PRHDT and CDR2 FYEKMQ come from the germline V gene (reference sequence). V was pared by 1 base and J by 7 bases, with 7 bases between. CDR3 sequence reads: CASSLERGGYTF. DNA for the CDR3: TGTGCCAGCAGCTTAGAACGAGGTGGCTACACCTTC.

The chain is built from TRBV7-3 and TRBJ2-2; the D gene is possibly TRBD1 (6 bases). Trimming cost V 2 bases and J 7 bases, with 11 bases left between them. Germline loops: CDR1 SGHTA, CDR2 FQGTGA. The CDR3 spans 14 residues. The CDR3 here is CASSLARGDGELFF. Written as DNA, the CDR3 is TGTGCCAGCAGCTTAGCCAGGGGTGACGGGGAGCTGTTTTTT.

This rearrangement joins TRBV12-3 or TRBV12-4 to TRBJ1-2; no clear D gene. The CDR3 totals 13 residues. V gave up 7 bases and J gave up 5 bases, with 14 bases separating them. The CDR3 protein is CASTTPASYGYTF. Here the CDR3 DNA reads TGTGCCAGCACCACGCCTGCGTCTTATGGCTACACCTTC.

This chain connects TRBV7-2 to TRBJ2-3; TRBD2 matches 8 bases. V lost 2 bases to trimming and J lost 1 base; unmatched junction nucleotides: 5. Germline CDR1 is SGHTA and CDR2 is FQGNSA. The CDR3 totals 16 residues. The CDR3 region is CASSLTRGGRTDTQYF. Written as DNA, the CDR3 is TGTGCCAGCAGCTTAACCCGGGGGGGCCGCACAGATACGCAGTATTTT.

The chain uses TRBV14 and TRBJ2-1, with D possibly matching TRBD2 (6 bases). The CDR3 has 16 residues. The V gene's germline CDR1 is SGHDN and CDR2 FVKESK. Trimming left V 4 bases short and J 0 bases short, with 13 bases between. CDR3 nucleotides: TGTGCCAGCAGCCCCCGGGACTTCGGCTCCTACAATGAGCAGTTCTTC. It codes for CASSPRDFGSYNEQFF.

The rearrangement uses TRBV9 and TRBJ1-3; no firm D call. The V end was cut by 7 bases, the J end by 0 bases, with 5 bases between. CDR1 SGDLS and CDR2 YYNGEE come from the germline V gene. The CDR3 extends over 12 amino acids. CDR3 sequence: CASSRSGNTIYF. CDR3 sequence (DNA): TGTGCCAGCTCCCGCTCTGGAAACACCATATATTTT. Drawing the rest from reference TRBV9 and TRBJ1-3, the complete variable domain is DSGVTQTPKHLITATGQRVTLRCSPRSGDLSVYWYQQSLDQGLQFLIQYYNGEERAKGNILERFSAQQFPDLHSELNLSSLELGDSALYFCASSRSGNTIYFGEGSWLTVV.

The chain is built from TRBV11-2 and TRBJ2-1, with D unresolved. V shed 3 bases and J shed 3 bases, with 12 bases lying between them. Looked up from germline, CDR1 is SGHAT and CDR2 is FQNNGV. The CDR3 has 15 amino acids. The CDR3 nucleotides read TGTGCCAGCAGCTTTGGCGGTCAAGACTACAATGAGCAGTTCTTC. This codes for CASSFGGQDYNEQFF.

This clone showed up just a few times. The V gene is TRBV7-3, the J gene TRBJ1-6; no clear D. The germline V gene encodes CDR1 SGHTA and CDR2 FQGTGA. The ends were cut back, 5 bases at V and 7 bases at J, with 12 bases in the middle. The CDR3 is made up of 14 amino acids. CDR3 DNA: TGTGCCAGCAGCCCGGGCTCGGGGAATTCACCCCTCCACTTT. This translates into CASSPGSGNSPLHF. Full variable domain (remainder filled in from reference TRBV7-3 and TRBJ1-6): GAGVSQTPSNKVTEKGKYVELRCDPISGHTALYWYRQSLGQGPEFLIYFQGTGAADDSGLPNDRFFAVRPEGSVSTLKIQRTERGDSAVYLCASSPGSGNSPLHFGNGTRLTVT.

V gene TRBV24-1 combines with J gene TRBJ2-6; 7 nucleotides agree with TRBD1. V was clipped by 12 bases and J by 0 bases; unmatched bases: 7. This CDR3 is 15 amino acids long. Germline V CDR1 and CDR2: KGHDR, SFDVKD. The CDR3 nucleotides are TGTGCCGTAGACCCAGGGGGCTCTGGGGCCAACGTCCTGACTTTC. This gives the protein CAVDPGGSGANVLTF.

The rearrangement joins TRBV7-2 to TRBJ1-6; TRBD1 is a possible D gene (6 bases). This CDR3 is 17 amino acids long. The V and J ends lost 1 base and 5 bases respectively, with 15 bases between them. Germline loops: CDR1 SGHTA, CDR2 FQGNSA. The CDR3 DNA is TGTGCCAGCAGCTTAGTGGGGGCTGGGACAAATAATTCACCCCTCCACTTT. Protein sequence: CASSLVGAGTNNSPLHF.

V and J are TRBV18 and TRBJ1-1; D uncertain. CDR3 size: 13 residues. The germline CDR1 and CDR2 sequences are KGHSH and LQKENI. V lost 4 bases and J 1 base, leaving 7 bases between the germline ends. CDR3 sequence: CASSRAENTEAFF. The CDR3 coding sequence is TGTGCCAGCTCACGAGCGGAGAACACTGAAGCTTTCTTT.